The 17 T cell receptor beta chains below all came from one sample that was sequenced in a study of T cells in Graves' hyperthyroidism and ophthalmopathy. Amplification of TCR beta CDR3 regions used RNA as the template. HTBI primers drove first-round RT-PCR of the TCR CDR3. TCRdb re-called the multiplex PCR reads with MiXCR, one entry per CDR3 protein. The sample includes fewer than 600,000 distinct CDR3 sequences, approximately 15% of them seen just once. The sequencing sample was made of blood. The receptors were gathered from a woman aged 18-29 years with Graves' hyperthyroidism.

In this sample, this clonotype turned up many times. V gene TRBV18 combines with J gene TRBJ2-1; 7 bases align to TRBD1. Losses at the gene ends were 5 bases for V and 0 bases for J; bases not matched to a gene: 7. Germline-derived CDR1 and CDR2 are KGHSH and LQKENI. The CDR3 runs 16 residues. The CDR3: CASSTITGVSYNEQFF. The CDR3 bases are TGTGCCAGCTCAACTATTACAGGGGTCTCCTACAATGAGCAGTTCTTC.

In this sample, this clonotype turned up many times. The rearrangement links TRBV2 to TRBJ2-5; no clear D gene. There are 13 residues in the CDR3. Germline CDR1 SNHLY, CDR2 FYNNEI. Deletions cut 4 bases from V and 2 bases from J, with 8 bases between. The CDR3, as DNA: TGTGCCAGCAGTGGGGTCACTCAAGAGACCCAGTACTTC. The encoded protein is CASSGVTQETQYF.

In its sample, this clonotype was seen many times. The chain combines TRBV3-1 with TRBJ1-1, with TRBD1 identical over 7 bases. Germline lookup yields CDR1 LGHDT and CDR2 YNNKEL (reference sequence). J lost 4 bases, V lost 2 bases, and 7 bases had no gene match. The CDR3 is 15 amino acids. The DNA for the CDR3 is TGTGCCAGCAGCCAACCTGACAGGGAAGTCACTGAAGCTTTCTTT. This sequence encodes CASSQPDREVTEAFF.

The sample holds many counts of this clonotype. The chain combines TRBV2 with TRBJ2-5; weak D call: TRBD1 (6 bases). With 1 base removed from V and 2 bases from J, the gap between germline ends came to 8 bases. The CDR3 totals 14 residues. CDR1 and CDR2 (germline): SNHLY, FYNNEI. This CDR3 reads CASSEGTAQETQYF. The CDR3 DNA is TGTGCCAGCAGTGAAGGGACAGCGCAAGAGACCCAGTACTTC. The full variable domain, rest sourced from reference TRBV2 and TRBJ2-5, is EPEVTQTPSHQVTQMGQEVILRCVPISNHLYFYWYRQILGQKVEFLVSFYNNEISEKSEIFDDQFSVERPDGSNFTLKIRSTKLEDSAMYFCASSEGTAQETQYFGPGTRLLVL.

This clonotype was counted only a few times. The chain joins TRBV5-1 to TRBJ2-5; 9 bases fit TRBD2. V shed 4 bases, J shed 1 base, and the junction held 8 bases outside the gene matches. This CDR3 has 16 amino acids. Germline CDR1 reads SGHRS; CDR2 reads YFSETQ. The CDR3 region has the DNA TGCGCCAGCAGCCCTGCCTCTAGCGGGACCCAAGAGACCCAGTACTTC. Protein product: CASSPASSGTQETQYF.

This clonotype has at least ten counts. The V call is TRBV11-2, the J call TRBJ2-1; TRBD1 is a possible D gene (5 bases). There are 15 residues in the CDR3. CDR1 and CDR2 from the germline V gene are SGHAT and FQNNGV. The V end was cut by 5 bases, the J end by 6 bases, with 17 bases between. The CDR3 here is CASSHRRWTINEQFF. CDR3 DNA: TGTGCCAGCAGCCACAGGCGGTGGACAATCAATGAGCAGTTCTTC.

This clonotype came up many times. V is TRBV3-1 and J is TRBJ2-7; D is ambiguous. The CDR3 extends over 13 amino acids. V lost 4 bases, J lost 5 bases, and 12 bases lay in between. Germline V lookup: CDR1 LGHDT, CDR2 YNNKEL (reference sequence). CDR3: CASSRSALNEQYF. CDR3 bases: TGTGCCAGCAGCCGCAGCGCACTCAACGAGCAGTACTTC.

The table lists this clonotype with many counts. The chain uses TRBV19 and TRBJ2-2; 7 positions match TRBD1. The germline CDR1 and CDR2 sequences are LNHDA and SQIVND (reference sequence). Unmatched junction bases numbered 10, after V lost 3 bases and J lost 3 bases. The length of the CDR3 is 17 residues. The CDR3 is CASSIPPDRVDTGELFF. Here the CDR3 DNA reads TGTGCCAGTAGTATCCCCCCTGACAGGGTGGACACCGGGGAGCTGTTTTTT.

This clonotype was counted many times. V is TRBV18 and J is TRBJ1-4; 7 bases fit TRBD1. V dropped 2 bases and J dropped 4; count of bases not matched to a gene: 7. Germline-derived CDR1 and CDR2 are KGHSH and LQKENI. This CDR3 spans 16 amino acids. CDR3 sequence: CASSPGDRPINEKLFF. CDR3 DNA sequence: TGTGCCAGCTCACCAGGGGACAGACCGATTAATGAAAAACTGTTTTTT.

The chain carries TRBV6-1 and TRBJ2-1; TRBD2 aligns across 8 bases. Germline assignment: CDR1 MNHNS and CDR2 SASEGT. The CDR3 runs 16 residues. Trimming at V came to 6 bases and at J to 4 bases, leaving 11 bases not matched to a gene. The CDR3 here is CASSPMGERGYNEQFF. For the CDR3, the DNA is TGTGCCAGCAGCCCCATGGGGGAGCGGGGGTACAATGAGCAGTTCTTC.

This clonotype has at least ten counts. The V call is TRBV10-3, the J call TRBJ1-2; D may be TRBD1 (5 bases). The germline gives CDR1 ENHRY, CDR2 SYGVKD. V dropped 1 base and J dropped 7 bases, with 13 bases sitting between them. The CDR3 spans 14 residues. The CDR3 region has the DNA TGTGCCATCAGTGAGTTTTCAGGGAGAGGTGGCTACACCTTC. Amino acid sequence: CAISEFSGRGGYTF.

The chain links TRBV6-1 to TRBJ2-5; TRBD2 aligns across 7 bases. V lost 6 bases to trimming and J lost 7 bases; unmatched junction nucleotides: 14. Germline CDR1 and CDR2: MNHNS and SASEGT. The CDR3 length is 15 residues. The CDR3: CASSPKSGTGGTQYF. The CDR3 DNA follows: TGTGCCAGCAGCCCCAAGAGCGGGACCGGGGGGACCCAGTACTTC.

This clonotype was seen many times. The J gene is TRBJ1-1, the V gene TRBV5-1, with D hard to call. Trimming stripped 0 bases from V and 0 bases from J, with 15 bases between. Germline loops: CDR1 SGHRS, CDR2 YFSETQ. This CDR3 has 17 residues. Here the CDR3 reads CASSLVPGLSMNTEAFF. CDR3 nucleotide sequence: TGCGCCAGCAGCTTGGTCCCCGGACTGTCCATGAACACTGAAGCTTTCTTT.

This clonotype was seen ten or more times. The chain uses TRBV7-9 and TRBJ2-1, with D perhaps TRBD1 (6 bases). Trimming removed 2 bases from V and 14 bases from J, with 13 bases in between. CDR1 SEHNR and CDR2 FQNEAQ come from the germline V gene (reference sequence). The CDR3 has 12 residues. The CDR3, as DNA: TGTGCCAGCAGCTTACAGGGGAGACCTAAGTTCTTC. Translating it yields CASSLQGRPKFF.

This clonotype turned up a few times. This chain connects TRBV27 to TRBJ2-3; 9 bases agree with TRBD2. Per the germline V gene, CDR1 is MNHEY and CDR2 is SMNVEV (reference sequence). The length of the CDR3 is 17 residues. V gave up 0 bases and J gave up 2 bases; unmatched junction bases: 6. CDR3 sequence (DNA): TGTGCCAGCAGTTTATCGGCGCTAGCGGGGATCACAGATACGCAGTATTTT. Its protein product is CASSLSALAGITDTQYF.

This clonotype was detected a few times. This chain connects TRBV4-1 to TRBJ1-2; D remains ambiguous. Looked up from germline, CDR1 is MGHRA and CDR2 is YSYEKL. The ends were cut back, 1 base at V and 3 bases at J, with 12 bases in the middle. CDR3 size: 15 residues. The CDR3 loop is CASSQGAESDYGYTF. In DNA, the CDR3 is TGCGCCAGCAGCCAAGGGGCAGAAAGTGACTATGGCTACACCTTC.

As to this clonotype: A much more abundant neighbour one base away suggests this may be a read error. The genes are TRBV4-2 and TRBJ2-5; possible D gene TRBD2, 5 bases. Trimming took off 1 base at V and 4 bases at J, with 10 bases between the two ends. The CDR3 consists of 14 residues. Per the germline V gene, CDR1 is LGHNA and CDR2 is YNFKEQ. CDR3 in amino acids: CASSQGRGRETQYF. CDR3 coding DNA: TGTGCCAGCAGCCAAGGTCGAGGGAGAGAGACCCAGTACTTC.